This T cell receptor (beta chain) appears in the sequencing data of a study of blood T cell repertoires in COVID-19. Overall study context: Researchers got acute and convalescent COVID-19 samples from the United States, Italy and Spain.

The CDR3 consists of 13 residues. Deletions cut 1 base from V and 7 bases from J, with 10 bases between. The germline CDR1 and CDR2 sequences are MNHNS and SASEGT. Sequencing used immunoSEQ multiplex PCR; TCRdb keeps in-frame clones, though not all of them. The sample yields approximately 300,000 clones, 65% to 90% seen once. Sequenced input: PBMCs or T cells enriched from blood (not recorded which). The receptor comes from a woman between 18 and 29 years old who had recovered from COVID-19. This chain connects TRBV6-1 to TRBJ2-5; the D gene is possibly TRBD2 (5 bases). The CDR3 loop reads CASSEDSVGTQYF. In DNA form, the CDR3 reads TGTGCCAGCAGTGAAGATAGCGTGGGGACCCAGTACTTC.